The present T cell receptor (beta chain) was sequenced within a study of identical twins. Turning to this clonotype: The antigen remains undetermined.

The CDR3 spans 15 residues. The V end lost 1 base, the J end lost 1 base, and 10 bases lay between the germline ends. Germline assignment: CDR1 SGHAT and CDR2 FQNNGV. A template switching step contributed a universal primer site, while unique molecular identifiers were present in the cDNA. MiXCR, applied by TCRdb to the 5' RACE reads, yields one record per CDR3 protein. The sample records hundreds of thousands of distinct CDR3 sequences, roughly 6.2% being singletons. Study results and limitations: Conclusions were drawn cross-sectionally by statistical analysis, without following the same donors. Cord blood beta clonotypes that were abundant carried fewer insertions, and memory repertoires showed no such trend.

The chain couples TRBV11-2 to TRBJ1-1, with D possibly matching TRBD1 (5 bases). The receptor's source is a man between 18 and 35 years old in good health. The sample was naive T cells sorted from blood. The CDR3 region is CASSLGIQANTEAFF. The CDR3 DNA is TGTGCCAGCAGCTTAGGAATACAGGCGAACACTGAAGCTTTCTTT. Complete variable domain (other parts from reference TRBV11-2 and TRBJ1-1): EAGVAQSPRYKIIEKRQSVAFWCNPISGHATLYWYQQILGQGPKLLIQFQNNGVVDDSQLPKDRFSAERLKGVDSTLKIQPAKLEDSAVYLCASSLGIQANTEAFFGQGTRLTVV.